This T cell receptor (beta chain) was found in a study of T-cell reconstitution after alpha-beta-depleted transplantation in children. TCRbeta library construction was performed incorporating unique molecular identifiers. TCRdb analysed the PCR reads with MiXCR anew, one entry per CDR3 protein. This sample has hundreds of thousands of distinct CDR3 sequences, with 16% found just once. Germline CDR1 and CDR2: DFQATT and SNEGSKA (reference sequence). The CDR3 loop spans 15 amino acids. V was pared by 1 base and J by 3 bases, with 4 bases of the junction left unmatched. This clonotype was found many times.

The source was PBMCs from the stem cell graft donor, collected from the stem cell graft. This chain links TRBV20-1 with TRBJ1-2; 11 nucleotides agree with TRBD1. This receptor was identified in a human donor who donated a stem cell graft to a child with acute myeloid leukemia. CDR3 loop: CSARGRDRGDYGYTF. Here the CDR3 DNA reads TGCAGTGCTAGAGGCCGGGACAGGGGGGACTATGGCTACACCTTC.